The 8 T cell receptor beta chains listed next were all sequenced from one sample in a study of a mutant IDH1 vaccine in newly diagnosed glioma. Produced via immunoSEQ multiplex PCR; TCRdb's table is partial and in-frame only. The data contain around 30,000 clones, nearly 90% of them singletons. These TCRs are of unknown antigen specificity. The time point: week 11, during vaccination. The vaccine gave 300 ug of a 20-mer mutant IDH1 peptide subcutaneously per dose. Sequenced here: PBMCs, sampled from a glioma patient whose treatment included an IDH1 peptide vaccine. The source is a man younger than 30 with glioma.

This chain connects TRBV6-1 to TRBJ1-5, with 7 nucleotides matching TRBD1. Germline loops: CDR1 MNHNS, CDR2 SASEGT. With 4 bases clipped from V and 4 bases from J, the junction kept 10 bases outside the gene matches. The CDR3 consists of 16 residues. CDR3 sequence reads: CASSARGSGGNQPQHF. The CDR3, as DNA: TGTGCCAGCAGTGCTAGGGGGTCAGGGGGGAATCAGCCCCAGCATTTT.

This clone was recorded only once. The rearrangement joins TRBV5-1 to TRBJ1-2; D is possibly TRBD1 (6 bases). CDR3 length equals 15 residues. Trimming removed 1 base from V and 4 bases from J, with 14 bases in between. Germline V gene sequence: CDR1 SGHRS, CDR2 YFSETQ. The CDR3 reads CASSLSRGDGYGYTF. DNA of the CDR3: TGCGCCAGCAGCTTGTCCAGGGGTGATGGCTATGGCTACACCTTC.

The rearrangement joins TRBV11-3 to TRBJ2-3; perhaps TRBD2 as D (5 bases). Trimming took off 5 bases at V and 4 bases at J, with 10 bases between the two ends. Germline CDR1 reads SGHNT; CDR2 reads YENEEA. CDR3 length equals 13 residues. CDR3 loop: CASSPHGADTQYF. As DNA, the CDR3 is TGTGCCAGCAGCCCGCACGGGGCAGATACGCAGTATTTT.

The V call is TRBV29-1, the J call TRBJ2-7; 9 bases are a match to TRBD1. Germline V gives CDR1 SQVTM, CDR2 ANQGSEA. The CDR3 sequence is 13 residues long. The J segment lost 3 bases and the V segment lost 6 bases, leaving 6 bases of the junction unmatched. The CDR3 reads CSVKGQGSYEQYF. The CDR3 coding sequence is TGCAGCGTGAAGGGACAGGGAAGCTACGAGCAGTACTTC.

CDR3 loop: CASSLSKGGYTF. The DNA for the CDR3 is TGTGCCAGCAGCTTGAGTAAGGGTGGCTACACCTTC. This chain joins TRBV5-8 and TRBJ1-2; the D is unclear. This CDR3 region has 12 residues. With 1 base removed from V and 7 bases from J, the gap between germline ends came to 8 bases. Germline CDR1 SGHTS, CDR2 YDEGEE.

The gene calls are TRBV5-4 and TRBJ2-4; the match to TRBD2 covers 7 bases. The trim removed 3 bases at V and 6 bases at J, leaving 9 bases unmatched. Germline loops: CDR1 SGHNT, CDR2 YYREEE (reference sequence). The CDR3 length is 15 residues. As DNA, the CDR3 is TGTGCCAGCAGCTCCCTGGGTCGGGGGGTAAACATTCAGTACTTC. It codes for CASSSLGRGVNIQYF.

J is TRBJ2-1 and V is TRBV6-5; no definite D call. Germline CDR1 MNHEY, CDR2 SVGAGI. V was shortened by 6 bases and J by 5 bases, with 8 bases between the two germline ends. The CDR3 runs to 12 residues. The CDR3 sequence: CASSPRNNEQFF. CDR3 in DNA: TGTGCCAGCAGCCCTCGGAACAATGAGCAGTTCTTC.

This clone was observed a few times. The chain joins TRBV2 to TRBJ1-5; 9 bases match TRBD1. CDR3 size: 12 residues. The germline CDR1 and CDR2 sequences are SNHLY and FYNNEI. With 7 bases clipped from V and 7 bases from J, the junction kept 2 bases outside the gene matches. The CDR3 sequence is CASKTGGQPQHF. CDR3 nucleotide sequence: TGTGCCAGCAAGACAGGGGGACAGCCCCAGCATTTT.